The rows below give T cell receptor beta chains drawn from one sample of a study of response to subunit inactivated influenza vaccine. MiXCR, run by TCRdb on the RT-PCR reads, gives a single entry per CDR3 protein. The sample lists roughly 700,000 distinct CDR3 sequences, around 14% seen once, with 6% to 7% in the top ten. Sequencing was performed on PBMCs from blood, taken around 15 days before vaccination. These receptors all stem from a man aged 50 to 60 who received an inactivated influenza vaccine. The CDR3 runs from the conserved cysteine through the conserved F or W. D genes are given only for firm matches. Where a row states a size, it is once, few, many or the class of an expanded clone; other rows omit it.

>few|-|TRBJ2-1|TRBV18
TGTGCCAGCTCACCACCGACTCGCCCCAATGAGCAGTTCTTC
CASSPPTRPNEQFF
>many|TRBD1|TRBJ2-5|TRBV4-3
TGCGCCAGCAGCCAAGGCTCAGGGACAGAAGAGACCCAGTACTTC
CASSQGSGTEETQYF
>many|-|TRBJ2-5|TRBV24-1
TGTGCCACCAGTGATTCCGGCAGAAAAGAGACCCAGTACTTC
CATSDSGRKETQYF
>-|-|TRBJ2-5|TRBV7-6
TGTGCCAGCAGCTTGGAGATAGGGGGGAGGGAGACCCAGTACTTC
CASSLEIGGRETQYF
>few|TRBD1|TRBJ1-1|TRBV27
TGTGCCAGCAGTGGGGACAGGGGAATTGAAGCTTTCTTT
CASSGDRGIEAFF
>few|TRBD2|TRBJ2-2|TRBV10-1
TGCGCCAGCAGTCTCCGGGGGCTAGCGGGGAACACCGGGGAGCTGTTTTTT
CASSLRGLAGNTGELFF
>-|TRBD2|TRBJ2-7|TRBV12-3/TRBV12-4
TGTGCCAGCACCTTAAGCGGGGGCTACGAGCAGTACTTC
CASTLSGGYEQYF
>many|-|TRBJ2-7|TRBV27
TGTGCCAGCTGCCCTGGATTGCCGGCAGCCTACGAGCAGTACTTC
CASCPGLPAAYEQYF
>many|-|TRBJ2-1|TRBV29-1
TGCAGCGTCCCTCGGGTCAAATACAATGAGCAGTTCTTC
CSVPRVKYNEQFF
>-|TRBD2|TRBJ2-3|TRBV9
TGTGCCAGCAGCGTAGGGGCTAGCGGGGCAGATACGCAGTATTTT
CASSVGASGADTQYF
>few|-|TRBJ2-1|TRBV12-3/TRBV12-4
TGTGCCAGCAGTTTAGGTCACCCTCGCTACAATGAGCAGTTCTTC
CASSLGHPRYNEQFF
>many|-|TRBJ1-2|TRBV3-1
TGTGCCAGCAGCCTGCCCGGGACGGGTGAGGGCTACACCTTC
CASSLPGTGEGYTF
>-|-|TRBJ2-2|TRBV6-1
TGTGCCAGCAAAAGCCACAACACCGGGGAGCTGTTTTTT
CASKSHNTGELFF
>-|TRBD2|TRBJ2-2|TRBV7-8
TGTGCCAGCAGCTTAGTGCATAGCGGGGGCGCGAACACCGGGGAGCTGTTTTTT
CASSLVHSGGANTGELFF
>-|TRBD2|TRBJ2-5|TRBV20-1
TGCAGTGCTAACTTAGCGGGGGGGGCAGGGACCCAGTACTTC
CSANLAGGAGTQYF
>-|-|TRBJ2-3|TRBV12-3/TRBV12-4
TGTGCCAGCAGTTTGTGGACGGTAGATACGCAGTATTTT
CASSLWTVDTQYF
>few|-|TRBJ2-1|TRBV5-6
TGTGCCAGCAGCTTGGTCCAGCCTGTGGACAATGAGCAGTTCTTC
CASSLVQPVDNEQFF
>-|-|TRBJ2-7|TRBV24-1
TGTGCCACCAGTGACAACCACGAGCAGTACTTC
CATSDNHEQYF
>-|-|TRBJ2-5|TRBV10-3
TGTGCCATCAGTGAGTCCCTGGGCAGATTCCATGAGACCCAGTACTTC
CAISESLGRFHETQYF
>-|-|TRBJ1-2|TRBV6-1
TGTGCCAGCAGTGGAGGAGGGACCGTCTATGGCTACACCTTC
CASSGGGTVYGYTF
>many|-|TRBJ2-2|TRBV24-1
TGTGCCACCAGTGATTTCAGCTCCCTGTTTTTT
CATSDFSSLFF
>-|TRBD1|TRBJ2-7|TRBV20-1
TGCAGTGCTGTCGGGACAGGTGACTCCTACGAGCAGTACTTC
CSAVGTGDSYEQYF
>-|-|TRBJ2-6|TRBV3-1
TGTGCCAGCAGCCCGTCAGGCAGGGAGCGCTCTGGGGCCAACGTCCTGACTTTC
CASSPSGRERSGANVLTF
>-|TRBD1|TRBJ2-4|TRBV29-1
TGCAGCGTTGAAGATATCCGGTGGACAGGGAAGGGTCCCAAAAACATTCAGTACTTC
CSVEDIRWTGKGPKNIQYF
>-|-|TRBJ2-2|TRBV6-2/TRBV6-3
TGTGCCAGCGCCCTAGCCACGTTCGCGAACACCGGGGAGCTGTTTTTT
CASALATFANTGELFF
>few|-|TRBJ1-5|TRBV28
TGTGCCAGCAATGGACCCGGGGCCCCAATGGGCAAGCCCCAGCATTTT
CASNGPGAPMGKPQHF
>-|TRBD1|TRBJ2-5|TRBV5-1
TGCGCCAGCAGCCCGAGGGGGCCCCACCAAGAGACCCAGTACTTC
CASSPRGPHQETQYF
>-|TRBD1|TRBJ2-1|TRBV2
TGTGCCAGCAAAGGGACAGGGTCATCTCAGCAGTTCTTC
CASKGTGSSQQFF
>-|-|TRBJ1-5|TRBV30
TGTGCCTGGAGTGGACAGGTCATCAATCAGCCCCAGCATTTT
CAWSGQVINQPQHF
>few|-|TRBJ2-7|TRBV7-9
TGTGCCAGCAGCTTAGGGACCTCAGAGGAGCAGTACTTC
CASSLGTSEEQYF
>few|-|TRBJ1-1|TRBV20-1
TGCAGTGCTAGGTCGGGAACTGAAGCTTTCTTT
CSARSGTEAFF
>-|TRBD1|TRBJ2-5|TRBV7-2
TGTGCCAGCAGCTTAGGGACAGGACCTTTTGAGACCCAGTACTTC
CASSLGTGPFETQYF
>many|-|TRBJ2-5|TRBV7-2
TGTGCCAGCAAAGCACAGGGAGTCGTCCAAGAGACCCAGTACTTC
CASKAQGVVQETQYF
>few|TRBD1|TRBJ1-2|TRBV4-3
TGCGCCAGCAGCCAAGAAGGGACAGGATTATATGGCTACACCTTC
CASSQEGTGLYGYTF
>-|-|TRBJ1-4|TRBV12-3/TRBV12-4
TGTGCCAGCAGTTTAATGACGAATAATGAAAAACTGTTTTTT
CASSLMTNNEKLFF
>-|-|TRBJ1-2|TRBV12-3/TRBV12-4
TGTGCCAGCAGGCTAGGTCCAAACTATGGCTACACCTTC
CASRLGPNYGYTF